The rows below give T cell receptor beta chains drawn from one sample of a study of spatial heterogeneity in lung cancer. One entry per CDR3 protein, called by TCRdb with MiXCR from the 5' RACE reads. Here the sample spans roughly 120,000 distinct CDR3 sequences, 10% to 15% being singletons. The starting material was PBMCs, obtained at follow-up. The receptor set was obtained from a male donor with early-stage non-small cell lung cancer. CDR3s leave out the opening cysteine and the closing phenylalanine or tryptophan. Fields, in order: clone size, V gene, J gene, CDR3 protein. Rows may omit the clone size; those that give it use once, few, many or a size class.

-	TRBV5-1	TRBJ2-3	ASSSSSGGADTQY
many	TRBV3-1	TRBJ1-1	ASSQDPGLHTEAF
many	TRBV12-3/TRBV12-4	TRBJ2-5	ASSSGQGQETQY
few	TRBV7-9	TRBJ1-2	ASSPVAGGAYGYT
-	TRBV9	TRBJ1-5	ASSVEGGPNQPQH
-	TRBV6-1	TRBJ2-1	ASSPRTLRGAYYNEQF
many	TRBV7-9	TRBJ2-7	ASSLDGGYYEQY
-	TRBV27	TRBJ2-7	ASSTLPGQGTYEQY
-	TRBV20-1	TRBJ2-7	SASRREGSYEQY
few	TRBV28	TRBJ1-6	ATPHRGSPLH
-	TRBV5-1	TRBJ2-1	ASKLAQSSYNEQF
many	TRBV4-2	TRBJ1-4	ASSQDSNEKLF
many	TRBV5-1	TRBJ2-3	ASSPPYTDTQY
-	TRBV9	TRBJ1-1	ASSVDMGEAF
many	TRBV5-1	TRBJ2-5	ASSPQMYQETQY
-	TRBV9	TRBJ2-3	ASSVDSTDTQY
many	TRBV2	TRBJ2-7	ASGRTKEPSGFDEQY
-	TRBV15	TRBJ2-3	ATSNPSGSTDTQY
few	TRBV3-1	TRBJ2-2	ASSLKGRSNTGELF
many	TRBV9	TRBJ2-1	ASSVDSASYNEQF
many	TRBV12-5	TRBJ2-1	ASGYGQGAF
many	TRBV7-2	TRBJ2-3	ASSSWTSGSTDTQY
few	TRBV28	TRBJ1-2	ASSLHIYGYT
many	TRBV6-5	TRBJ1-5	ASQMGTASNQPQH
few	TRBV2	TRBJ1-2	ASSVGQVDGYT
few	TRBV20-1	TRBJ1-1	SASFQGTEAF
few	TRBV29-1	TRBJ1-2	SVEDPVDYGYT
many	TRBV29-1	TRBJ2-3	SVGWGSTDTQY
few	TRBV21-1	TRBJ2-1	ASSSIGLSYNEQF
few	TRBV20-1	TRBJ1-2	SALPGGHGGYT
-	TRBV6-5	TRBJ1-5	ASSLQGWQPQH
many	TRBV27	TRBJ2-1	ASSLSDRLGHNEQF
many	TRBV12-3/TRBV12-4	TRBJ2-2	ASRLQQGAAGELF
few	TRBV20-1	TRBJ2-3	SAIGQPGPTDTQY
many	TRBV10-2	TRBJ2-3	ASSEVTETDTQY
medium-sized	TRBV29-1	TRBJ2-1	SSSSGGVYEQF
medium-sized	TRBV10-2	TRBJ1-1	ASSVSGVMNTEAF
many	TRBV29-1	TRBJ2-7	SVGRPGPLYEQY
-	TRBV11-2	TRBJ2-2	ASSPLDRVNTGELF
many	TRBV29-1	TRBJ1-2	SVEGQGERYGYT
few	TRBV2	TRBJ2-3	ASKGLLTDTQY
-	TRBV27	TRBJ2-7	ASSALAGSSYEQY
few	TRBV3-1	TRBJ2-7	ASSPTGSIYEQY
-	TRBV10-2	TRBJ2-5	ASSESRQGTSGRQTQY
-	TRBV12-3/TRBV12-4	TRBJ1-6	AVAQGVNNSPLH
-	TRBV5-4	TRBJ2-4	ASSFGLAGGTNIQY
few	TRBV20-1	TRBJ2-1	SASNGYNEQF
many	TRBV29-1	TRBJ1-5	SVELSLGQPQH
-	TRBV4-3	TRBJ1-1	ASSQGGKMNTEAF
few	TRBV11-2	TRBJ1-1	ASSLNTGINEAF